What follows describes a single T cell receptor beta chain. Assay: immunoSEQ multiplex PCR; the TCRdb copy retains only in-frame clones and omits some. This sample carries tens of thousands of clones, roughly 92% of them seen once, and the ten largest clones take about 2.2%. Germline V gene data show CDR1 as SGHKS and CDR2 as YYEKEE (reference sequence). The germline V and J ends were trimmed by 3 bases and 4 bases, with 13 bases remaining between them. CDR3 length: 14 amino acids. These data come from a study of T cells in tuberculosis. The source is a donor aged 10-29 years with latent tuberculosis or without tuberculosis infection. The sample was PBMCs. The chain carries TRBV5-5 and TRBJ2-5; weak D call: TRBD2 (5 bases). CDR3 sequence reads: CASSYSREIETQYF. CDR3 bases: TGTGCCAGCAGCTACTCCCGGGAAATAGAGACCCAGTACTTC. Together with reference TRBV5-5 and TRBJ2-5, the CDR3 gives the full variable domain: DAGVTQSPTHLIKTRGQQVTLRCSPISGHKSVSWYQQVLGQGPQFIFQYYEKEERGRGNFPDRFSARQFPNYSSELNVNALLLGDSALYLCASSYSREIETQYFGPGTRLLVL.